The clone carrying this T cell receptor (beta chain) was observed many times. The antigen remains undetermined. This entry belongs to a study of T-cell memory formation after mild COVID-19. Overall study context: Among the donors, TCR clusters were largely specific to each donor. Study-level results: The authors left the SARS-CoV-2 specificity of second-wave clones peaking on day 37 unconfirmed.

TCRdb passed the 5' RACE reads through MiXCR, listing each CDR3 protein once. The sample holds 150,000 or so distinct CDR3 sequences, about 14% seen once. The CDR3 consists of 17 residues. The sequenced material came from PBMCs or a T cell subset sorted from them (not recorded which). The chain couples TRBV21-1 to TRBJ2-2; the table names TRBD2, a call not compared with the DNA. TRBV21-1 is classified as a pseudogene. The clonotype originates from an adult woman who had mild COVID-19 (a few samples of this study predate the infection). Cell type and time point are not known. The CDR3 nucleotides read TGTGCCAGCAGCAAAGTAGCGGGGACTAGCGAAACCGGGGAGCTGTTTTTT. This gives the protein CASSKVAGTSETGELFF.